This T cell receptor beta chain was captured in a study of cytomegalovirus exposure and HLA in healthy donors. Study information: A prior analysis found 117 million unique TCR beta sequences from about 179 million T cells.

Findings and limits, study-wide: Prediction of most subjects' HLA-A and HLA-B alleles by TCR beta sequences was reportedly accurate. It was in a later analysis that TCR association rates were seen to vary by HLA locus, highest for DRB1 and lowest for HLA-C. It was only CMV serostatus that was available as immune exposure information.

A note on this clone: Antigen unknown.

The germline V and J ends were trimmed by 0 bases and 4 bases, with 9 bases remaining between them. Germline V gene data show CDR1 as MNHNY and CDR2 as SVGAGI (reference sequence). The CDR3 contains 14 residues. Amplification used 60 Vbeta primers and 13 Jbeta primers. Libraries were prepared by immunoSEQ multiplex PCR; TCRdb keeps only in-frame clonotypes and omits some of them. The table has a few hundred thousand clones, over 65% seen once. This TCR was sampled from a man aged 40-55 years in good health and CMV-seronegative. The rearrangement joins TRBV6-6 to TRBJ1-1; a weak D match, TRBD1 (6 bases). The sequenced material came from PBMCs. The DNA for the CDR3 is TGTGCCAGCAGTTACTCGCGAGGGGGCACTGAAGCTTTCTTT. Translated: CASSYSRGGTEAFF.